These 27 T cell receptor beta chains came from one sample sequenced in a study of beta chain features in type 1 diabetes. The investigators reverse transcribed all of the isolated RNA, so they sequenced expressed TCRB transcripts. This table comes from immunoSEQ multiplex PCR, and its TCRdb copy is limited to in-frame clones, with some not included. Found here are 300,000 to 400,000 clones, approximately 10% of them singletons; the top ten hold 0.015%. Sequenced: naive CD4+ T cells from blood. The source of these receptors is a woman aged 25 to 39 in good health.

This chain uses TRBV30 with TRBJ1-3; 7 bases fit TRBD1. Germline V gene sequence: CDR1 GTSNPN, CDR2 SVGIG (reference sequence). J lost 15 bases, V lost 3 bases, and 14 bases had no gene match. The length of the CDR3 is 13 residues. The CDR3 here is CAWRGDSLALPYF. The DNA for the CDR3 is TGTGCCTGGAGAGGGGACAGCTTAGCCCTACCATATTTT.

A few counts support this clone. V and J are TRBV30 and TRBJ1-1; 7 positions match TRBD1. The J segment lost 0 bases and the V segment lost 5 bases, leaving 0 bases of the junction unmatched. CDR3 size: 12 residues. Germline CDR1 and CDR2: GTSNPN and SVGIG (reference sequence). The CDR3 region is CAWDRVNTEAFF. The CDR3 bases are TGTGCCTGGGACAGGGTGAACACTGAAGCTTTCTTT. Looking up the rest from reference TRBV30 and TRBJ1-1 gives the full variable domain: SQTIHQWPATLVQPVGSPLSLECTVEGTSNPNLYWYRQAAGRGLQLLFYSVGIGQISSEVPQNLSASRPQDRQFILSSKKLLLSDSGFYLCAWDRVNTEAFFGQGTRLTVV.

This clone was detected a few times. V and J are TRBV30 and TRBJ1-5; D is ambiguous. This CDR3 region has 13 residues. Trimming cost V 1 base and J 7 bases, with 11 bases left between them. Germline assignment: CDR1 GTSNPN and CDR2 SVGIG (reference sequence). The CDR3 loop is CAWSGGDAQPQHF. The CDR3 DNA sequence: TGTGCCTGGAGTGGAGGTGATGCACAGCCCCAGCATTTT. Full variable domain (missing parts from reference TRBV30 and TRBJ1-5): SQTIHQWPATLVQPVGSPLSLECTVEGTSNPNLYWYRQAAGRGLQLLFYSVGIGQISSEVPQNLSASRPQDRQFILSSKKLLLSDSGFYLCAWSGGDAQPQHFGDGTRLSIL.

The chain uses TRBV19 and TRBJ1-1; TRBD1 agrees at 10 bases. The V and J ends lost 7 bases and 6 bases, in that order; junction bases with no gene match: 8. CDR3 length equals 14 residues. Germline V gene data show CDR1 as LNHDA and CDR2 as SQIVND (reference sequence). In nucleotides, the CDR3 is TGTGCCAGTATCCGGACAGGGGGTCGGGCTGAAGCTTTCTTT. The encoded protein is CASIRTGGRAEAFF.

This clone occurred a few times. The chain uses TRBV28 and TRBJ2-1, with 8 nucleotides matching TRBD1. V dropped 7 bases and J dropped 4; count of bases not matched to a gene: 6. The length of the CDR3 is 14 residues. Germline V gene lookup returns CDR1 MDHEN and CDR2 SYDVKM. As DNA, the CDR3 is TGTGCCAGCATATCGGGACAGGTTTACAATGAGCAGTTCTTC. Amino acid sequence: CASISGQVYNEQFF.

A word on this clone: The sample holds other DNA sequences that translate to the same CDR3. The chain combines TRBV30 with TRBJ2-7; a possible D gene is TRBD1 (5 bases). The CDR3 is 14 amino acids. The V and J ends lost 0 bases and 4 bases respectively, with 13 bases between them. CDR1 GTSNPN and CDR2 SVGIG come from the germline V gene (reference sequence). CDR3 region: CAWSVGQGSYEQYF. Here the CDR3 DNA reads TGTGCCTGGAGTGTAGGGCAGGGATCTTACGAGCAGTACTTC.

This chain links TRBV2 with TRBJ1-5; 10 nucleotides align to TRBD1. From germline, CDR1 is SNHLY and CDR2 FYNNEI. CDR3 length: 15 amino acids. Unmatched junction bases numbered 9, after V lost 6 bases and J lost 7 bases. CDR3 sequence reads: CASRKDRGGGQPQHF. CDR3 sequence (DNA): TGTGCCAGCAGGAAGGACAGGGGGGGTGGCCAGCCCCAGCATTTT.

This chain joins TRBV7-9 and TRBJ1-2; D gene ambiguous. V was cut by 6 bases and J by 7 bases, with 9 bases left in between. The CDR3 contains 11 residues. CDR1 and CDR2 (germline): SEHNR, FQNEAQ (reference sequence). For the CDR3, the DNA is TGTGCCAGCAGGGGTGCGGGTGGCTACACCTTC. Encoded protein: CASRGAGGYTF.

This clone has more than one count but fewer than ten. This rearrangement joins TRBV4-3 to TRBJ2-1; 10 nucleotides agree with TRBD2. The CDR3 covers 16 residues. CDR1 and CDR2 from the germline V gene are LGHNA and YSLEER. V gave up 0 bases and J gave up 4 bases; unmatched junction bases: 3. CDR3 nucleotides: TGCGCCAGCAGCCAAGATTCGGGACTAGCGTACAATGAGCAGTTCTTC. Amino acids: CASSQDSGLAYNEQFF.

This chain joins TRBV5-4 and TRBJ2-1; TRBD2 matches at 11 bases. With V trimmed by 0 bases and J by 1 base, 3 bases remained unmatched. CDR1 is SGHNT and CDR2 is YYREEE in the germline V gene (reference sequence). This CDR3 has 17 residues. The CDR3 loop is CASSLGASGRSYNEQFF. The CDR3 coding sequence is TGTGCCAGCAGCTTGGGTGCTAGCGGGAGGTCCTACAATGAGCAGTTCTTC.

This clone was recorded a few times. J is TRBJ2-7 and V is TRBV6-5; 9 bases are a match to TRBD2. V lost 6 bases, J lost 2 bases, and 8 bases stayed unmatched. Germline CDR1 is MNHEY and CDR2 is SVGAGI. The CDR3 is 15 amino acids. DNA for the CDR3: TGTGCCAGCAGCCCGGGAGCGGGAGGCCCCTACGAGCAGTACTTC. This sequence encodes CASSPGAGGPYEQYF.

This rearrangement joins TRBV7-2 to TRBJ2-1; 11 nucleotides align to TRBD2. The V and J ends lost 0 bases and 10 bases, in that order; junction bases with no gene match: 2. This CDR3 has 14 amino acids. From germline, CDR1 is SGHTA and CDR2 FQGNSA. The CDR3 loop reads CASSLALAGGEQFF. As DNA, the CDR3 is TGTGCCAGCAGCTTAGCGCTAGCGGGAGGAGAGCAGTTCTTC.

This clone was counted between two and nine times. This rearrangement joins TRBV5-1 to TRBJ2-3; 8 bases are a match to TRBD2. Looked up from germline, CDR1 is SGHRS and CDR2 is YFSETQ. This CDR3 has 16 residues. Unmatched junction bases numbered 5, after V lost 2 bases and J lost 0 bases. CDR3 amino acids: CASSFGLAGSTDTQYF. In DNA, the CDR3 is TGCGCCAGCAGCTTTGGCCTAGCGGGTAGCACAGATACGCAGTATTTT.

The chain links TRBV19 to TRBJ2-7; the match to TRBD1 covers 7 bases. Germline V gives CDR1 LNHDA, CDR2 SQIVND (reference sequence). V trimming: 3 bases; J trimming: 4 bases; junction bases outside the gene matches: 9. The CDR3 has 15 residues. CDR3 nucleotide sequence: TGTGCCAGTAGTATGTTCGGCAGGGGGTCGTACGAGCAGTACTTC. Translated, it gives CASSMFGRGSYEQYF. The whole variable domain, filled in from reference TRBV19 and TRBJ2-7, reads DGGITQSPKYLFRKEGQNVTLSCEQNLNHDAMYWYRQDPGQGLRLIYYSQIVNDFQKGDIAEGYSVSREKKESFPLTVTSAQKNPTAFYLCASSMFGRGSYEQYFGPGTRLTVT.

This clone turned up a few times. The chain joins TRBV5-1 to TRBJ2-1, with 13 bases that match TRBD2. The CDR3 consists of 15 residues. Trimming removed 1 base from V and 9 bases from J; junction bases left unmatched: 4. Germline-derived CDR1 and CDR2 are SGHRS and YFSETQ. The CDR3 bases are TGCGCCAGCAGCTTGCGACTAGCGGGAGGTACTGAGCAGTTCTTC. This translates into CASSLRLAGGTEQFF.

A few counts support this clone. V is TRBV5-1 and J is TRBJ1-5; possibly TRBD1 for D (5 bases). The CDR3 consists of 13 residues. The germline V and J ends were trimmed by 5 bases and 3 bases, with 9 bases remaining between them. Germline CDR1 is SGHRS and CDR2 is YFSETQ. The CDR3 spells CASRQDYNQPQHF. The CDR3 coding sequence is TGCGCCAGCAGACAGGACTACAATCAGCCCCAGCATTTT.

This sequence joins TRBV7-3 and TRBJ2-5; D may be TRBD2 (6 bases). This CDR3 comprises 13 residues. From germline, CDR1 is SGHTA and CDR2 FQGTGA. Trimming took 2 bases from V and 4 from J, leaving 8 bases between them. The CDR3 protein is CASSLRGSETQYF. The CDR3 DNA follows: TGTGCCAGCAGCTTACGGGGGTCAGAGACCCAGTACTTC.

This chain links TRBV6-5 with TRBJ1-1; D might be TRBD1 (6 bases). The V end was cut by 6 bases, the J end by 6 bases, with 17 bases between. This CDR3 has 14 residues. Per the germline V gene, CDR1 is MNHEY and CDR2 is SVGAGI. This CDR3 is CASRRGQNKAEAFF. The CDR3 DNA is TGTGCCAGCAGAAGAGGACAGAATAAGGCTGAAGCTTTCTTT.

The CDR3 DNA reads as TGCAGCGTGGGGGACAGGCCGCCAGAGACCCAGTACTTC. This gives the protein CSVGDRPPETQYF. The gene calls are TRBV29-1 and TRBJ2-5; 8 bases agree with TRBD1. J lost 4 bases, V lost 6 bases, and 7 bases had no gene match. Germline CDR1 reads SQVTM; CDR2 reads ANQGSEA. CDR3 length: 13 amino acids.

The chain employs TRBV28 and TRBJ1-1; TRBD1 might be the D (6 bases). Trimming removed 5 bases at V and 1 base at J, with 8 bases between. The CDR3 totals 13 residues. The V gene's germline CDR1 is MDHEN and CDR2 SYDVKM. In nucleotides, the CDR3 is TGTGCCAGCAGTACAGGGACGAACACTGAAGCTTTCTTT. Translation gives CASSTGTNTEAFF.

CDR3 DNA sequence: TGTGCCAGCAGTTCTCCGGGACTAGCTCCCCACGAGCAGTACTTC. It is translated as CASSSPGLAPHEQYF. The V and J genes are TRBV28 and TRBJ2-7, with 9 bases matching TRBD2. The CDR3 spans 15 residues. Germline-derived CDR1 and CDR2 are MDHEN and SYDVKM. The V segment lost 4 bases and the J segment 5 bases; nucleotides outside the gene matches: 9.

This clone was counted a few times. CDR3 coding DNA: TGTGCCAGTAGTATAGATCACCTAGCGGCTAGCACAGATACGCAGTATTTT. This translates into CASSIDHLAASTDTQYF. The rearrangement links TRBV19 to TRBJ2-3; 7 bases line up with TRBD2. This CDR3 is 17 amino acids long. Germline values: CDR1 LNHDA, CDR2 SQIVND (reference sequence). Trimming at V came to 0 bases and at J to 0 bases, leaving 6 bases not matched to a gene.

This chain links TRBV19 with TRBJ1-1; 7 bases are shared with TRBD1. V lost 7 bases to trimming and J lost 8 bases; unmatched junction nucleotides: 13. Germline CDR1 is LNHDA and CDR2 is SQIVND (reference sequence). This CDR3 contains 14 residues. Here the CDR3 DNA reads TGTGCCAGTACCACGGGTACAGGGGCCCAAGAAGCTTTCTTT. It specifies CASTTGTGAQEAFF.

The sample holds a few counts of this clone. This chain links TRBV29-1 with TRBJ2-1, with 8 bases lining up with TRBD1. With 0 bases clipped from V and 2 bases from J, the junction kept 6 bases outside the gene matches. The germline CDR1 and CDR2 sequences are SQVTM and ANQGSEA. The CDR3 is 16 amino acids. The CDR3 loop is CSVEDPGQGPYNEQFF. The CDR3 coding sequence is TGCAGCGTTGAAGATCCCGGACAGGGTCCCTACAATGAGCAGTTCTTC.

This clone was counted between two and nine times. This CDR3 is also generated by other DNA sequences in the sample. The J gene is TRBJ2-3, the V gene TRBV7-3; 9 nucleotides match TRBD2. This CDR3 is 15 amino acids long. The germline V gene encodes CDR1 SGHTA and CDR2 FQGTGA. Losses at the gene ends were 4 bases for V and 1 base for J; bases not matched to a gene: 3. In DNA form, the CDR3 reads TGTGCCAGCAGCTCTTCTAGCGGGGGCACAGATACGCAGTATTTT. Protein: CASSSSSGGTDTQYF.

The CDR3 nucleotides are TGTGCCAGCACGGACTGGAATGGGGAGCTGTTTTTT. Translation gives CASTDWNGELFF. V is TRBV6-5 and J is TRBJ2-2; the D gene is possibly TRBD2 (5 bases). Germline V lookup: CDR1 MNHEY, CDR2 SVGAGI. The CDR3 covers 12 residues. Trimming pared 7 bases from V and 8 bases from J, leaving 11 bases between.

The chain is built from TRBV5-1 and TRBJ2-3; D possibly corresponds to TRBD1 (6 bases). CDR1 is SGHRS and CDR2 is YFSETQ in the germline V gene. Trimming removed 4 bases from V and 1 base from J, with 16 bases in between. The CDR3 loop spans 16 amino acids. CDR3 sequence reads: CASSPGTSSGTDTQYF. Here the CDR3 DNA reads TGCGCCAGCAGCCCCGGGACATCAAGTGGCACAGATACGCAGTATTTT. The variable domain in full, completed from reference TRBV5-1 and TRBJ2-3, reads KAGVTQTPRYLIKTRGQQVTLSCSPISGHRSVSWYQQTPGQGLQFLFEYFSETQRNKGNFPGRFSGRQFSNSRSEMNVSTLELGDSALYLCASSPGTSSGTDTQYFGPGTRLTVL.